These 18 T cell receptor beta chains came from one sample sequenced in a study of identical twins. MiXCR, run by TCRdb on the 5' RACE reads, gives a single entry per CDR3 protein. Of 450,000 or so distinct CDR3 sequences listed, around 20% are singletons. The sample consisted of naive T cells sorted from blood. These receptors were taken from a man aged 50 to 60 in good health.

This clonotype was recorded a few times. This chain joins TRBV6-5 and TRBJ2-7; D might be TRBD1 (5 bases). Trimming removed 4 bases at V and 1 base at J, with 20 bases between. The CDR3 has 17 residues. Germline lookup yields CDR1 MNHEY and CDR2 SVGAGI. CDR3 in amino acids: CASSSTGWGIASYEQYF. CDR3 nucleotide sequence: TGTGCCAGCAGTTCGACCGGTTGGGGCATAGCTTCCTACGAGCAGTACTTC.

This clonotype was seen ten or more times. The chain is built from TRBV10-3 and TRBJ2-3; 7 bases map to TRBD2. Unmatched junction bases numbered 8, after V lost 4 bases and J lost 1 base. This CDR3 comprises 16 residues. Germline V gene lookup returns CDR1 ENHRY and CDR2 SYGVKD. CDR3 loop: CAISGKPSGGTDTQYF. For the CDR3, the DNA is TGTGCCATCAGTGGGAAGCCTAGCGGTGGCACAGATACGCAGTATTTT.

This clonotype was seen at least ten times. The CDR3 sequence is CASSLADTYNEQFF. The CDR3 DNA reads TGTGCCAGCAGCTTGGCGGATACCTACAATGAGCAGTTCTTC. This sequence joins TRBV5-5 and TRBJ2-1, with D uncertain. With 0 bases removed from V and 2 bases from J, the gap between germline ends came to 6 bases. The CDR3 consists of 14 residues. Germline values: CDR1 SGHKS, CDR2 YYEKEE (reference sequence). Variable domain in full (rest from reference TRBV5-5 and TRBJ2-1): DAGVTQSPTHLIKTRGQQVTLRCSPISGHKSVSWYQQVLGQGPQFIFQYYEKEERGRGNFPDRFSARQFPNYSSELNVNALLLGDSALYLCASSLADTYNEQFFGPGTRLTVL.

In this sample, this clonotype turned up many times. The chain carries TRBV7-6 and TRBJ2-3; D is unclear. The CDR3 length is 15 residues. V lost 5 bases to trimming and J lost 4 bases, with 16 bases between them. Germline V CDR1 and CDR2: SGHVS, FNYEAQ. The CDR3 spells CASSQKLKRPDTQYF. The CDR3 DNA reads as TGTGCCAGCAGCCAAAAACTCAAAAGACCAGATACGCAGTATTTT.

This rearrangement joins TRBV29-1 to TRBJ2-3; 10 nucleotides match TRBD2. The germline V gene has CDR1 SQVTM and CDR2 ANQGSEA. J lost 0 bases, V lost 3 bases, and 6 bases had no gene match. This CDR3 has 16 residues. CDR3 amino acids: CSVDGTSGKSTDTQYF. As DNA, the CDR3 is TGCAGCGTTGATGGAACTAGCGGGAAGAGCACAGATACGCAGTATTTT.

For the CDR3, the DNA is TGTGCCACCAGTGACTCTGGCCATTTAGGGGAGGAGACCCAGTACTTC. It encodes CATSDSGHLGEETQYF. This chain connects TRBV24-1 to TRBJ2-5, with D tentatively TRBD1 or TRBD2 (5 bases each). CDR1 is KGHDR and CDR2 is SFDVKD in the germline V gene. Trimming stripped 4 bases from V and 5 bases from J, with 19 bases between. CDR3 length equals 16 residues.

This clonotype was found many times. The V call is TRBV3-1, the J call TRBJ1-1; the match to TRBD1 covers 7 bases. V shed 3 bases, J shed 6 bases, and the junction held 4 bases outside the gene matches. Germline V gene lookup returns CDR1 LGHDT and CDR2 YNNKEL (reference sequence). This CDR3 has 13 residues. CDR3 in amino acids: CASSHDRVSEAFF. The CDR3 bases are TGTGCCAGCAGCCACGACAGGGTTTCTGAAGCTTTCTTT.

This rearrangement joins TRBV11-2 to TRBJ2-3, with 10 positions matching TRBD2. The CDR3 is 15 amino acids. Per the germline V gene, CDR1 is SGHAT and CDR2 is FQNNGV. J gave up 3 bases and V 4 bases, and 4 bases lay outside the gene matches. The CDR3 here is CASSWLAGETDTQYF. CDR3 coding DNA: TGTGCCAGCAGCTGGCTAGCGGGGGAAACAGATACGCAGTATTTT.

At least ten counts were recorded for this clonotype. The CDR3 protein is CSVEDRTIFYGYTF. CDR3 sequence (DNA): TGCAGCGTTGAAGATCGGACGATTTTCTATGGCTACACCTTC. The chain uses TRBV29-1 and TRBJ1-2; D remains unclear. V shed 0 bases and J shed 4 bases, with 12 bases lying between them. This CDR3 is built from 14 residues. Per the germline V gene, CDR1 is SQVTM and CDR2 is ANQGSEA. The whole variable domain, remainder taken from reference TRBV29-1 and TRBJ1-2, is SAVISQKPSRDICQRGTSLTIQCQVDSQVTMMFWYRQQPGQSLTLIATANQGSEATYESGFVIDKFPISRPNLTFSTLTVSNMSPEDSSIYLCSVEDRTIFYGYTFGSGTRLTVV.

The gene calls are TRBV6-2 or TRBV6-3 and TRBJ2-1, with no clear D. The germline V gene encodes CDR1 MNHEY and CDR2 SVGEGT. The V and J ends lost 2 bases and 10 bases respectively, with 12 bases between them. The CDR3 covers 13 residues. CDR3 residues: CASSYPTAWEQFF. The CDR3 DNA reads TGTGCCAGCAGTTACCCCACCGCCTGGGAGCAGTTCTTC.

This chain joins TRBV11-1 and TRBJ2-7; D ambiguous. The V gene lost 4 bases and the J gene lost 7 bases, with 26 bases spanning the gap. The CDR3 is 17 amino acids. Per the germline V gene, CDR1 is SGHAT and CDR2 is FQDESV (reference sequence). The CDR3 DNA follows: TGTGCCAGCAGCTCCATAGCCGGGTGGGAACTATCTACGGAGCAGTACTTC. Translating gives CASSSIAGWELSTEQYF.

This chain links TRBV20-1 with TRBJ1-5, with D perhaps TRBD1 (5 bases). The V end was cut by 0 bases, the J end by 2 bases, with 8 bases between. Germline lookup yields CDR1 DFQATT and CDR2 SNEGSKA (reference sequence). The CDR3 runs 14 residues. The CDR3 DNA follows: TGCAGTGCTAGAGATTTCAGGGGCAATCAGCCCCAGCATTTT. Translated: CSARDFRGNQPQHF.

Only a few counts were recorded for this clonotype. The chain joins TRBV27 to TRBJ2-3; D uncertain. CDR3 size: 15 residues. Deletions cut 7 bases from V and 0 bases from J, with 14 bases between. In germline, CDR1 is MNHEY, CDR2 SMNVEV (reference sequence). CDR3 DNA: TGTGCCAGCACTCCGGCGGCGGAAAGCACAGATACGCAGTATTTT. This gives the protein CASTPAAESTDTQYF.

This clonotype appeared a few times. V and J are TRBV27 and TRBJ2-2, with D unclear. With 6 bases removed from V and 8 bases from J, the gap between germline ends came to 13 bases. Germline loops: CDR1 MNHEY, CDR2 SMNVEV (reference sequence). The CDR3 spans 13 residues. DNA for the CDR3: TGTGCCAGCAGATTTATACCGTTTGGGGAGCTGTTTTTT. Translating it yields CASRFIPFGELFF.

The V gene is TRBV7-9, the J gene TRBJ2-1; no reliable D call. The CDR3 extends over 17 amino acids. From germline, CDR1 is SEHNR and CDR2 FQNEAQ (reference sequence). Deletions cut 0 bases from V and 1 base from J, with 13 bases between. This CDR3 reads CASSLAVGRDSYNEQFF. DNA for the CDR3: TGTGCCAGCAGCTTAGCCGTAGGTAGGGATTCCTACAATGAGCAGTTCTTC. Using reference TRBV7-9 and TRBJ2-1 for the parts outside the CDR3, the full variable domain is DTGVSQNPRHKITKRGQNVTFRCDPISEHNRLYWYRQTLGQGPEFLTYFQNEAQLEKSRLLSDRFSAERPKGSFSTLEIQRTEQGDSAMYLCASSLAVGRDSYNEQFFGPGTRLTVL.

In its sample, this clonotype was seen a few times. This chain uses TRBV9 with TRBJ1-1; D not resolved. CDR1 and CDR2 from the germline V gene are SGDLS and YYNGEE. Trimming cost V 4 bases and J 8 bases, with 21 bases left between them. The CDR3 is made up of 15 amino acids. This chain's CDR3 is CASSPQVSGRREAFF. The CDR3 coding sequence is TGTGCCAGCAGCCCGCAGGTCAGTGGCCGCCGGGAAGCTTTCTTT.

This chain links TRBV29-1 with TRBJ1-3, with 9 bases fitting TRBD1. Trimming took 7 bases from V and 4 from J; bases not matched to a gene: 5. CDR1 is SQVTM and CDR2 is ANQGSEA in the germline V gene. This CDR3 is 13 amino acids long. CDR3 region: CSDWDREGNTIYF. The CDR3 coding sequence is TGCAGCGACTGGGACAGGGAAGGAAACACCATATATTTT.

This clonotype was counted a few times. The genes are TRBV4-3 and TRBJ2-3; a weak D match, TRBD1 (6 bases). The germline CDR1 and CDR2 sequences are LGHNA and YSLEER. The V end lost 4 bases, the J end lost 5 bases, and 16 bases lay between the germline ends. The CDR3 covers 15 residues. Here the CDR3 reads CASSPGTLIGDTQYF. CDR3 in DNA: TGCGCCAGCAGCCCCGGGACACTTATCGGAGATACGCAGTATTTT.